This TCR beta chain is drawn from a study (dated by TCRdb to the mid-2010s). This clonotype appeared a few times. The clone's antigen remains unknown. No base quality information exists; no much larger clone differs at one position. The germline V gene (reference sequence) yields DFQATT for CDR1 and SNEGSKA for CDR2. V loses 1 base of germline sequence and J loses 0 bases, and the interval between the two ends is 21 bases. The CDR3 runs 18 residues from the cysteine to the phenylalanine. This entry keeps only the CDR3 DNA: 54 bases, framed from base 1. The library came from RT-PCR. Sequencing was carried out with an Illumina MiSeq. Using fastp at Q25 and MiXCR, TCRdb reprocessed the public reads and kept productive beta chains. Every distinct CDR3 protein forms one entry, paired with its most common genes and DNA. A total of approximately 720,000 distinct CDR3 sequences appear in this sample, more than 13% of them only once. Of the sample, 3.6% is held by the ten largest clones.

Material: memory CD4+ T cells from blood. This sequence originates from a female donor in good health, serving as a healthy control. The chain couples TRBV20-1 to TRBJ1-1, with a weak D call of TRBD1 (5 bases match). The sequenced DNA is TGCAGTGCTAGAGGAAACGGCGGCAGGGAGGGGATGAACACTGAAGCTTTCTTT. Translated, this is CSARGNGGREGMNTEAFF.